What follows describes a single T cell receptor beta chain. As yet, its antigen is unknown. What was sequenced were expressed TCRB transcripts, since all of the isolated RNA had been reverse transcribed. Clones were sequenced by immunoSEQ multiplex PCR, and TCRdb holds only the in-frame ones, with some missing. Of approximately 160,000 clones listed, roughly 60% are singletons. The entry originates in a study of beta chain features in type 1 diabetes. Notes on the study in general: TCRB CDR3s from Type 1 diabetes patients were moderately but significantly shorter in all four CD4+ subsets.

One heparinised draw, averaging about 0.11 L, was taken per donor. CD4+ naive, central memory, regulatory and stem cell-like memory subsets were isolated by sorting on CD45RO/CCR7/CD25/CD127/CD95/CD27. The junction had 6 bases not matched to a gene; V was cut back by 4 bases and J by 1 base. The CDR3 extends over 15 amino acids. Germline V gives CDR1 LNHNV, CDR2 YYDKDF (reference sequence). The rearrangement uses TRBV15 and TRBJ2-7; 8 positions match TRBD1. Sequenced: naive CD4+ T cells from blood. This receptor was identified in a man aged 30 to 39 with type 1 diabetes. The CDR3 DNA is TGTGCCACCAGCACTATCCGGGACAGGTCCTACGAGCAGTACTTC. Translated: CATSTIRDRSYEQYF.